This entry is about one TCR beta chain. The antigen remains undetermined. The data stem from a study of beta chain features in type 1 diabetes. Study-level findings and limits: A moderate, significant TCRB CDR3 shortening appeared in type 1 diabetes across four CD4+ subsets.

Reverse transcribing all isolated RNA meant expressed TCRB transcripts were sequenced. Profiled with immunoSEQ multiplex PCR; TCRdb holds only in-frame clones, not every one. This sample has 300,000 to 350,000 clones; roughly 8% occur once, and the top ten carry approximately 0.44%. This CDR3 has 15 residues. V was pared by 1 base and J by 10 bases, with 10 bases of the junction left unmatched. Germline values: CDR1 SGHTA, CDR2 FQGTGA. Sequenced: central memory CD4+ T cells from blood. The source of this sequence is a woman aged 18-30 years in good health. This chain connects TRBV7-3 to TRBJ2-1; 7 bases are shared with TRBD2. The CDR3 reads CASSLSGSYAREQFF. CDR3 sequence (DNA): TGTGCCAGCAGCTTAAGCGGGAGCTACGCAAGGGAGCAGTTCTTC. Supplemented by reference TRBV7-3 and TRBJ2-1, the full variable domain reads GAGVSQTPSNKVTEKGKYVELRCDPISGHTALYWYRQSLGQGPEFLIYFQGTGAADDSGLPNDRFFAVRPEGSVSTLKIQRTERGDSAVYLCASSLSGSYAREQFFGPGTRLTVL.